This T cell receptor beta chain appears in the sequencing data of a study of T-cell reconstitution after alpha-beta-depleted transplantation in children. Trimming shortened V by 8 bases and J by 3 bases, and 9 bases separated the two germline ends. Looked up from germline, CDR1 is ENHRY and CDR2 is SYGVKD. The CDR3 is 12 residues long. During its preparation, the TCRbeta library received unique molecular identifiers. In TCRdb, the PCR reads were re-called with MiXCR into one record per CDR3 protein. The table has fewer than 90,000 distinct CDR3 sequences, 7% to 8% seen once. There are many counts of this clonotype.

The sample in question was PBMCs from the stem cell graft donor, obtained from the stem cell graft. V and J are TRBV10-3 and TRBJ2-3; perhaps TRBD1 as D (5 bases). This receptor was taken from a human donor who donated a stem cell graft to a child with acute lymphoblastic leukemia. CDR3 sequence: CAIGALTDTQYF. CDR3 DNA: TGTGCCATCGGGGCGTTGACAGATACGCAGTATTTT.